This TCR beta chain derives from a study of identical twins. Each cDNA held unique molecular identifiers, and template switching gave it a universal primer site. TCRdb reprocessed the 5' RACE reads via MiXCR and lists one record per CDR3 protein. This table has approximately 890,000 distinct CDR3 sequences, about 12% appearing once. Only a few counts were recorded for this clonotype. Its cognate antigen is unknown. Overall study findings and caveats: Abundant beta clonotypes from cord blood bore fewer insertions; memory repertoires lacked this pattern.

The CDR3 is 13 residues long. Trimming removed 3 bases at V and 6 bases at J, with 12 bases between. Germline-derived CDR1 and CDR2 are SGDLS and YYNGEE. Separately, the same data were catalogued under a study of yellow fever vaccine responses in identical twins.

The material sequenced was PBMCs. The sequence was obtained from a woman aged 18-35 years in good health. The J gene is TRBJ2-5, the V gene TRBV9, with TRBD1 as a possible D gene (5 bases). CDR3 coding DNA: TGTGCCAGCAGCGGCGACAGCCGGAAGACCCAGTACTTC. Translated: CASSGDSRKTQYF.